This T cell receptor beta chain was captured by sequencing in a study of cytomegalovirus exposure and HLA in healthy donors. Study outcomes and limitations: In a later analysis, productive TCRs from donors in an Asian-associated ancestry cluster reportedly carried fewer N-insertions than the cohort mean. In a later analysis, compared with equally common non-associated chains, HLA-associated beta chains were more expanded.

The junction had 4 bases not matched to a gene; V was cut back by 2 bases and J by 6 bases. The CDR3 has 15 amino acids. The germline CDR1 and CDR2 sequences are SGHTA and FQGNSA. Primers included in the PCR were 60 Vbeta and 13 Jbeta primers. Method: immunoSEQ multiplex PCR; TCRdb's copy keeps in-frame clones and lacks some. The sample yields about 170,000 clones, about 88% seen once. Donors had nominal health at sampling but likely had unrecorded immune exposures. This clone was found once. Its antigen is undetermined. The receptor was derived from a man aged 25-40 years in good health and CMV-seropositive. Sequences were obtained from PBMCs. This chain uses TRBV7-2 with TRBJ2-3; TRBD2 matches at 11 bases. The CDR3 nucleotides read TGTGCCAGCAGCTTACGACTAGCGGGAAGCGATACGCAGTATTTT. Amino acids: CASSLRLAGSDTQYF.